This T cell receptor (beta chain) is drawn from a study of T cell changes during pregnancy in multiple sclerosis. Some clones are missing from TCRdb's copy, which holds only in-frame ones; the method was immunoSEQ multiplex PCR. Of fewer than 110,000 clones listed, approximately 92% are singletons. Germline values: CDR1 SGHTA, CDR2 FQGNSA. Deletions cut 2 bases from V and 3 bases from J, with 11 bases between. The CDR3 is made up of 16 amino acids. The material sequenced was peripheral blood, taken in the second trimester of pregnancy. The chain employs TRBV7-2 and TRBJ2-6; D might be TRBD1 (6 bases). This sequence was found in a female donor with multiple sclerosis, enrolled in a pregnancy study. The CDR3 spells CASSLTGSIGANVLTF. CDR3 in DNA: TGTGCCAGCAGCTTAACAGGGTCTATTGGGGCCAACGTCCTGACTTTC.